This TCR beta chain comes out of a study of T cell responses to AZD1222 COVID-19 vaccine. The study, taken as a whole, reports: Targeting of unmutated variant regions was reportedly seen in nearly half of spike-specific TCRs.

TCRdb's table, derived via immunoSEQ multiplex PCR, lists solely in-frame clones and lacks some. The sample shows roughly 99,000 clones, about 90% of them seen only once. Concerning this clone: Its target is not known.

Germline CDR1 SGHAT, CDR2 FQNNGV. Trimming shortened V by 7 bases and J by 2 bases, and 21 bases separated the two germline ends. This CDR3 has 16 residues. Sequenced material: peripheral blood, taken 28 days after the second AZD1222 dose. This chain links TRBV11-2 with TRBJ2-7; perhaps D is TRBD1 or TRBD2 (8 bases each). This clonotype originated in an adult who received the AZD1222 COVID-19 vaccine. This chain's CDR3 is CASTQGAGTRTYEQYF. The CDR3 bases are TGTGCCAGCACCCAGGGGGCGGGGACTAGGACCTACGAGCAGTACTTC. Supplemented by reference TRBV11-2 and TRBJ2-7, the full variable domain reads EAGVAQSPRYKIIEKRQSVAFWCNPISGHATLYWYQQILGQGPKLLIQFQNNGVVDDSQLPKDRFSAERLKGVDSTLKIQPAKLEDSAVYLCASTQGAGTRTYEQYFGPGTRLTVT.